The 23 T cell receptor beta chains below come from one sample, sequenced in a study of identical twins. TCRdb itself ran the 5' RACE reads through MiXCR, one entry per CDR3 protein. The sample contains 460,000 or so distinct CDR3 sequences, 14% of which appear only once. These data were likewise used in another study, on yellow fever vaccine responses in identical twins.

The sample consisted of CD4+ T cells sorted from blood. The receptor source for this set is a woman aged 18-29 years in good health.

This clonotype was picked up a small number of times. In DNA, the CDR3 is TGTGCCAGCAGTTCCCCCGCAGGACAGGGTAACTATGGCTACACCTTC. Amino acids: CASSSPAGQGNYGYTF. The chain joins TRBV28 to TRBJ1-2, with TRBD1 matching 8 bases. Germline values: CDR1 MDHEN, CDR2 SYDVKM. Germline trimming cut 4 bases from V and 1 base from J; bases unmatched to any gene: 8. This CDR3 comprises 16 residues.

This clonotype was seen only a few times. This sequence joins TRBV7-6 and TRBJ2-1, with D tentatively TRBD2 (6 bases). This CDR3 spans 18 amino acids. Per germline, CDR1 SGHVS and CDR2 FNYEAQ. The V gene lost 5 bases and the J gene lost 4 bases, with 24 bases spanning the gap. The DNA for the CDR3 is TGTGCCAGCAGCCCAACGGAACCCGGGACTCTAGTTTACAATGAGCAGTTCTTC. Translation: CASSPTEPGTLVYNEQFF.

This sequence joins TRBV5-6 and TRBJ2-3, with D perhaps given as TRBD1 or TRBD2 (5 bases each). CDR1 and CDR2 from the germline V gene are SGHDT and YYEEEE. V lost 1 base and J 8 bases, leaving 14 bases between the germline ends. The CDR3 runs to 14 residues. CDR3: CASSLWDPTTTQYF. CDR3 DNA sequence: TGTGCCAGCAGCTTGTGGGACCCTACGACTACGCAGTATTTT.

This clonotype has a handful of counts. CDR3 sequence (DNA): TGTGCCAGCAAAACCTCCAGGAACACTGAAGCTTTCTTT. It translates to CASKTSRNTEAFF. The J gene is TRBJ1-1, the V gene TRBV12-3 or TRBV12-4; D gene ambiguous. V was shortened by 7 bases and J by 1 base, with 10 bases between the two germline ends. CDR3 length equals 13 residues.

J is TRBJ1-4 and V is TRBV5-1, with TRBD1 as a possible D gene (5 bases). Germline lookup yields CDR1 SGHRS and CDR2 YFSETQ. This CDR3 is 14 amino acids long. Trimming pared 3 bases from V and 7 bases from J, leaving 13 bases between. CDR3 nucleotide sequence: TGCGCCAGCAGCTCGGGGGGGACGGGTGAAAAACTGTTTTTT. Translation: CASSSGGTGEKLFF.

Many counts were recorded for this clonotype. The genes are TRBV10-3 and TRBJ2-1; D unclear. This CDR3 has 12 amino acids. V dropped 4 bases and J dropped 5 bases, with 6 bases sitting between them. Germline V gene data show CDR1 as ENHRY and CDR2 as SYGVKD. CDR3 sequence: CAISAKNNEQFF. As DNA, the CDR3 is TGTGCCATCAGTGCTAAGAACAATGAGCAGTTCTTC.

This clonotype came up a few times. The junction departs from germline at one end; a sequencing error may be responsible. This rearrangement joins TRBV6-1 to TRBJ2-1, with D unclear. Germline lookup yields CDR1 MNHNS and CDR2 SASEGT. This CDR3 is 14 amino acids long. CDR3 amino acids: CASREDTSYNEQFF. Written as DNA, the CDR3 is TGTGCCAGCAGAGAAGACACCTCCTACAATGAGCAGTTCTTC.

This clonotype appeared once. The V gene is TRBV20-1, the J gene TRBJ2-7; possibly TRBD2 for D (5 bases). Germline V gene sequence: CDR1 DFQATT, CDR2 SNEGSKA (reference sequence). V lost 7 bases and J 6 bases, leaving 16 bases between the germline ends. The CDR3 has 12 amino acids. The CDR3 DNA follows: TGCAGTGTGACGGGGAAGGCCGGCGAGCAGTACTTC. It yields the protein CSVTGKAGEQYF.

The chain links TRBV24-1 to TRBJ2-1; TRBD2 matches at 9 bases. This CDR3 contains 13 residues. V lost 10 bases, J lost 4 bases, and 4 bases stayed unmatched. Looked up from germline, CDR1 is KGHDR and CDR2 is SFDVKD. CDR3 coding DNA: TGTGCCACTTCGACTAGCGGATACAATGAGCAGTTCTTC. Its translation is CATSTSGYNEQFF.

This clonotype was found a few times. The chain is built from TRBV5-1 and TRBJ2-1; 7 bases align to TRBD1. This CDR3 has 15 residues. The ends lost 5 bases at V and 2 bases at J; junction bases unmatched: 7. Germline V lookup: CDR1 SGHRS, CDR2 YFSETQ. The CDR3 is CASRDDRVPYNEQFF. DNA for the CDR3: TGCGCCAGCAGGGATGACAGGGTCCCCTACAATGAGCAGTTCTTC.

This chain uses TRBV10-1 with TRBJ2-1, with D possibly being TRBD1 or TRBD2 (6 bases each). CDR1 WNHNN and CDR2 SYGVQD come from the germline V gene (reference sequence). CDR3 length: 15 residues. The germline V and J ends were trimmed by 0 bases and 7 bases, with 13 bases remaining between them. CDR3 nucleotides: TGCGCCAGCAGTGAGTCCCGACTAGGGGGGAATGAGCAGTTCTTC. Encoded protein: CASSESRLGGNEQFF.

This clonotype was detected many times. The chain employs TRBV7-2 and TRBJ2-2; TRBD2 aligns across 11 bases. J was trimmed by 7 bases and V by 5 bases; bases with no gene match: 6. The CDR3 is 15 residues long. CDR1 and CDR2 from the germline V gene are SGHTA and FQGNSA. CDR3 region: CASSPTSGVNGELFF. The CDR3 DNA is TGTGCCAGCAGCCCGACTAGCGGGGTTAACGGGGAGCTGTTTTTT.

The genes are TRBV28 and TRBJ1-1; unclear D gene. CDR1 is MDHEN, CDR2 SYDVKM, per germline. The CDR3 covers 11 residues. V dropped 4 bases and J dropped 5 bases, with 5 bases sitting between them. The chain's CDR3 is CASSSPTEAFF. The CDR3 region has the DNA TGTGCCAGCAGTTCCCCGACTGAAGCTTTCTTT. Full variable domain (missing parts from reference TRBV28 and TRBJ1-1): DVKVTQSSRYLVKRTGEKVFLECVQDMDHENMFWYRQDPGLGLRLIYFSYDVKMKEKGDIPEGYSVSREKKERFSLILESASTNQTSMYLCASSSPTEAFFGQGTRLTVV.

The V gene is TRBV6-5, the J gene TRBJ2-3, with a weak D call TRBD2 (5 bases). Germline loops: CDR1 MNHEY, CDR2 SVGAGI. Deletions cut 10 bases from V and 6 bases from J, with 11 bases between. This CDR3 has 11 residues. This CDR3 reads CATTRGDTQYF. The CDR3 DNA is TGTGCCACCACCCGAGGGGATACGCAGTATTTT.

There are a few counts of this clonotype. The chain combines TRBV12-3 or TRBV12-4 with TRBJ2-1, with 11 bases aligning to TRBD2. This CDR3 region has 16 residues. V was pared by 6 bases and J by 3 bases, with 7 bases of the junction left unmatched. The CDR3 DNA reads TGTGCCAGCAGCCCACCGGGACTAGCGGACTACAATGAGCAGTTCTTC. It encodes CASSPPGLADYNEQFF.

The chain couples TRBV5-1 to TRBJ2-1, with D tentatively TRBD2 (5 bases). V shed 4 bases and J shed 9 bases, with 26 bases lying between them. This CDR3 has 17 residues. Germline V gene lookup returns CDR1 SGHRS and CDR2 YFSETQ. CDR3 coding DNA: TGCGCCAGCAGCCGGGCACCCGGCGTGGTGACGAGGGCTGAGCAGTTCTTC. It yields the protein CASSRAPGVVTRAEQFF. Combining the CDR3 with reference TRBV5-1 and TRBJ2-1 gives the whole variable domain KAGVTQTPRYLIKTRGQQVTLSCSPISGHRSVSWYQQTPGQGLQFLFEYFSETQRNKGNFPGRFSGRQFSNSRSEMNVSTLELGDSALYLCASSRAPGVVTRAEQFFGPGTRLTVL.

The chain is built from TRBV6-1 and TRBJ1-5, with 11 bases that match TRBD1. The V segment lost 10 bases and the J segment 5 bases; nucleotides outside the gene matches: 7. The V gene's germline CDR1 is MNHNS and CDR2 SASEGT. The CDR3 sequence is 14 residues long. The CDR3 DNA follows: TGTGCCACCCGGGACAGGGGGTCGGATCAGCCCCAGCATTTT. Its protein is CATRDRGSDQPQHF.

This clonotype was counted between two and nine times. The CDR3 loop is CASSLDPGRNYGYTF. The CDR3, as DNA: TGTGCCAGCAGCTTAGATCCGGGACGGAACTATGGCTACACCTTC. This rearrangement joins TRBV7-9 to TRBJ1-2, with D maybe TRBD1 (5 bases). CDR1 and CDR2 from the germline V gene are SEHNR and FQNEAQ (reference sequence). The CDR3 runs 15 residues. V was pared by 1 base and J by 2 bases, with 11 bases between.

A note on this clonotype: Compared with germline, one end of the junction differs, possibly owing to a read error. This chain uses TRBV2 with TRBJ2-5, with D hard to call. Germline assignment: CDR1 SNHLY and CDR2 FYNNEI. The CDR3 has 13 residues. In DNA form, the CDR3 reads TGTGACAGCAGTGTGGACCACCAAGAGACCCAGTACTTC. Protein sequence: CDSSVDHQETQYF.

A few counts support this clonotype. The V call is TRBV24-1, the J call TRBJ2-7, with 8 bases identical to TRBD1. The CDR3 is 15 amino acids. The J segment lost 8 bases and the V segment lost 2 bases, leaving 10 bases of the junction unmatched. The germline gives CDR1 KGHDR, CDR2 SFDVKD. CDR3 DNA: TGTGCCACCAGTGATTCTAGGACAGGGACGGCCAAGCAGTACTTC. Translation gives CATSDSRTGTAKQYF.

This clonotype occurred a few times. The chain employs TRBV6-5 and TRBJ2-5; 11 bases align to TRBD1. The germline V gene encodes CDR1 MNHEY and CDR2 SVGAGI. The CDR3 sequence is 15 residues long. V shed 4 bases and J 5 bases; nucleotides not matched to a gene: 6. DNA for the CDR3: TGTGCCAGCAGTTCGGGACAGGGGGTAGCGGAGACCCAGTACTTC. Amino acid sequence: CASSSGQGVAETQYF.

A few counts support this clonotype. This chain connects TRBV12-5 to TRBJ2-1; no reliable D call. V was trimmed by 2 bases and J by 2 bases, leaving 28 bases between them. There are 21 residues in the CDR3. Germline V CDR1 and CDR2: LGHNT, FRNRAP. The CDR3 sequence is CASGLINVWANPKETYNEQFF. CDR3 in DNA: TGTGCTAGTGGTTTGATAAATGTATGGGCTAACCCTAAAGAGACCTACAATGAGCAGTTCTTC.

The chain couples TRBV30 to TRBJ2-4; no firm D call. The CDR3 is 11 residues long. Germline V gives CDR1 GTSNPN, CDR2 SVGIG (reference sequence). V was clipped by 1 base and J by 7 bases, with 5 bases between them. As DNA, the CDR3 is TGTGCCTGGAGTGGGGTTAACATTCAGTACTTC. This gives the protein CAWSGVNIQYF.